Below, 9 T cell receptor beta chains from the same sample are listed, as sequenced in a study of shared clonotypes between healthy human individuals. Sequencing was performed with immunoSEQ multiplex PCR; in TCRdb, only in-frame clones are kept and a portion is missing. The table has over 850,000 clones, about four fifths seen once. Sequenced input: memory CD4+ T cells from PBMCs. Subset described: CD45RA-negative fraction. All receptors come from a man younger than 35 in good health. Some clones in this sample may be carry-over from other donors' samples.

The chain couples TRBV4-2 to TRBJ2-7, with a tentative D call TRBD2 (6 bases). Per germline, CDR1 LGHNA and CDR2 YNFKEQ. Trimming removed 5 bases at V and 2 bases at J, with 13 bases between. The CDR3 sequence is 14 residues long. The CDR3 DNA sequence: TGTGCCAGCAGCTTTGGGGCGGGAACCTACGAGCAGTACTTC. Encoded protein: CASSFGAGTYEQYF.

The chain employs TRBV5-1 and TRBJ2-5, with D tentatively TRBD2 (5 bases). V was clipped by 3 bases and J by 1 base, with 10 bases between them. Germline assignment: CDR1 SGHRS and CDR2 YFSETQ. The length of the CDR3 is 14 residues. The CDR3 here is CASSYSGIQETQYF. CDR3 sequence (DNA): TGCGCCAGCAGCTACTCGGGGATCCAAGAGACCCAGTACTTC.

The CDR3 sequence: CASSFVSEKLFF. The CDR3 coding sequence is TGTGCCAGCAGTTTCGTAAGTGAAAAACTGTTTTTT. The chain is built from TRBV28 and TRBJ1-4, with D unclear. Per germline, CDR1 MDHEN and CDR2 SYDVKM. The CDR3 has 12 residues. V gave up 3 bases and J gave up 7 bases, with 6 bases separating them.

The rearrangement joins TRBV18 to TRBJ2-2; D call uncertain. The CDR3 runs 16 residues. Trimming pared 3 bases from V and 6 bases from J, leaving 17 bases between. Germline CDR1 reads KGHSH; CDR2 reads LQKENI. The CDR3 nucleotides are TGTGCCAGCTCACCTAACCTAAGGGTAAACGCCGGGGAGCTGTTTTTT. Translated: CASSPNLRVNAGELFF.

The rearrangement links TRBV4-1 to TRBJ2-5; TRBD2 aligns across 10 bases. V shed 2 bases and J 5 bases; nucleotides not matched to a gene: 14. The CDR3 loop spans 18 amino acids. CDR1 and CDR2 from the germline V gene are MGHRA and YSYEKL. DNA for the CDR3: TGCGCCAGCAGCCAACCTACCCAGGTAGCGGGAGGTGAGGAGACCCAGTACTTC. Its protein product is CASSQPTQVAGGEETQYF.

The V call is TRBV18, the J call TRBJ2-7; 8 bases line up with TRBD2. Germline V gene lookup returns CDR1 KGHSH and CDR2 LQKENI. The CDR3 runs to 16 residues. The trim removed 2 bases at V and 2 bases at J, leaving 8 bases unmatched. CDR3 amino acids: CASSPKEAGGPYEQYF. The CDR3 nucleotides are TGTGCCAGCTCACCAAAGGAGGCGGGAGGTCCCTACGAGCAGTACTTC.

The V call is TRBV6-1, the J call TRBJ2-6; D remains ambiguous. Germline-derived CDR1 and CDR2 are MNHNS and SASEGT. V lost 2 bases, J lost 1 base, and 9 bases lay in between. The length of the CDR3 is 16 residues. CDR3 sequence: CASSELVNSGANVLTF. CDR3 nucleotide sequence: TGTGCCAGCAGTGAATTGGTTAATTCTGGGGCCAACGTCCTGACTTTC.

This clone was recorded only once. Other DNA sequences of this sample code for an identical CDR3. J is TRBJ2-2 and V is TRBV5-4, with unresolved D. V gave up 3 bases and J gave up 8 bases, with 5 bases separating them. The germline V gene encodes CDR1 SGHNT and CDR2 YYREEE (reference sequence). The CDR3 contains 11 residues. Here the CDR3 DNA reads TGTGCCAGCAGCTCGACAGGGGAGCTGTTTTTT. Its protein product is CASSSTGELFF. Combining the CDR3 with reference TRBV5-4 and TRBJ2-2 gives the whole variable domain ETGVTQSPTHLIKTRGQQVTLRCSSQSGHNTVSWYQQALGQGPQFIFQYYREEENGRGNFPPRFSGLQFPNYSSELNVNALELDDSALYLCASSSTGELFFGEGSRLTVL.

The V and J genes are TRBV5-1 and TRBJ2-5, with D possibly being TRBD2 (6 bases). The CDR3 runs 14 residues. Germline V CDR1 and CDR2: SGHRS, YFSETQ. The V end lost 4 bases, the J end lost 2 bases, and 12 bases lay between the germline ends. The CDR3 is CASSNAGNQETQYF. DNA for the CDR3: TGCGCCAGCAGCAATGCGGGAAATCAAGAGACCCAGTACTTC. Supplemented by reference TRBV5-1 and TRBJ2-5, the full variable domain reads KAGVTQTPRYLIKTRGQQVTLSCSPISGHRSVSWYQQTPGQGLQFLFEYFSETQRNKGNFPGRFSGRQFSNSRSEMNVSTLELGDSALYLCASSNAGNQETQYFGPGTRLLVL.